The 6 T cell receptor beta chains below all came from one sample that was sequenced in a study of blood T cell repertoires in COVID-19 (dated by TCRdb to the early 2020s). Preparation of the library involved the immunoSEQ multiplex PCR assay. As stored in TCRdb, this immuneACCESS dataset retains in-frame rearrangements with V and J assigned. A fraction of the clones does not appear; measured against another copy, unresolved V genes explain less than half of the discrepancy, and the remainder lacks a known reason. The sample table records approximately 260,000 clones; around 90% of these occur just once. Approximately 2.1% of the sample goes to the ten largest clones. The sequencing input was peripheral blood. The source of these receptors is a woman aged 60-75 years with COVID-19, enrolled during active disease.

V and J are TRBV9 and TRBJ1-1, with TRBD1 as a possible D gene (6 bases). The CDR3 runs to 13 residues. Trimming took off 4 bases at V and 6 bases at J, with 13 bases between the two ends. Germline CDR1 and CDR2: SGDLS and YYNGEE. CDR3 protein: CASSLTQGAEAFF. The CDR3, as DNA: TGTGCCAGCAGCCTGACACAGGGCGCTGAAGCTTTCTTT.

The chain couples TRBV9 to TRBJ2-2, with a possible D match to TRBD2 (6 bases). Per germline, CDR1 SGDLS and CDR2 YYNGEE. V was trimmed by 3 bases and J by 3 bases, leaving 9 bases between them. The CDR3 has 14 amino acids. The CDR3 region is CASSAGGHTGELFF. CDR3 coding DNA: TGTGCCAGCAGCGCCGGAGGGCACACCGGGGAGCTGTTTTTT.

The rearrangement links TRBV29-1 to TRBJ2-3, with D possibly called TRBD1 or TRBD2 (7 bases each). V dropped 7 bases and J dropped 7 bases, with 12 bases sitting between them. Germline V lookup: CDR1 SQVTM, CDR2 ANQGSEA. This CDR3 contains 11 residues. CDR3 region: CSAGGGNTQYF. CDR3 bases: TGCAGCGCAGGGGGGGGAAATACGCAGTATTTT.

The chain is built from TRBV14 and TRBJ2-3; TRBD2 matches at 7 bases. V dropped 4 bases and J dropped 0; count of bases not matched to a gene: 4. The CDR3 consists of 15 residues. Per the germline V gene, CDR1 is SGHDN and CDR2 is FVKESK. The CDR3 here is CASSPRLASTDTQYF. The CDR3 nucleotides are TGTGCCAGCAGCCCCCGACTAGCTAGCACAGATACGCAGTATTTT.

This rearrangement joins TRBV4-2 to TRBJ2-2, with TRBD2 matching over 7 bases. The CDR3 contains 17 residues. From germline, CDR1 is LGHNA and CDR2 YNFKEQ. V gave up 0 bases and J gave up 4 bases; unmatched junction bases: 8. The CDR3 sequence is CASSQDLGGGTTGELFF. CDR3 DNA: TGTGCCAGCAGCCAAGATTTAGGCGGGGGAACCACCGGGGAGCTGTTTTTT.

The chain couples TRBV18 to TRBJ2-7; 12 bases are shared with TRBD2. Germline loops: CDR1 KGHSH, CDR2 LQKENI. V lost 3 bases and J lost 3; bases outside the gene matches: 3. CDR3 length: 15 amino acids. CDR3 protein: CASSPGTSGYYEQYF. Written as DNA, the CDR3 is TGTGCCAGCTCACCCGGGACTAGCGGGTACTACGAGCAGTACTTC. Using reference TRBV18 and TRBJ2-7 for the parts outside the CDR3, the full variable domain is NAGVMQNPRHLVRRRGQEARLRCSPMKGHSHVYWYRQLPEEGLKFMVYLQKENIIDESGMPKERFSAEFPKEGPSILRIQQVVRGDSAAYFCASSPGTSGYYEQYFGPGTRLTVT.